This T cell receptor beta chain was profiled in a study of cytomegalovirus exposure and HLA in healthy donors (dated by TCRdb to 2016 to 2017). Context from the whole study: According to a later analysis, one platform produced both the roughly 110 validation repertoires and the approximately 600 repertoires of the first cohort. High-throughput TCR immunosequencing, statistical association of individual TCRs with disease status, and machine learning were combined to predict cytomegalovirus infection status. In addition to the first cohort of 666 subjects, a separate validation cohort of 130 or so different subjects was used. The aim of the study was to test whether cataloging public T cell receptors could identify signatures of past pathogen exposure. Findings and caveats that apply to the study as a whole: The authors suggested that the approach could potentially be extended to other disease states and immunological phenotypes. In a later analysis, TCRs clustered in the first cohort were found to also tend to co-occur in the roughly 110 validation repertoires, with 94% of cluster scores above 0. Across donors, most TCR sequences were observed very rarely, whereas some public TCRs were present in many individuals. A total of around 150 TCR beta chains were listed by the study as associated with cytomegalovirus. A later analysis had no HLA typing for the validation cohort, so co-occurrence there was scored across all 130 or so repertoires. In vitro tests confirmed that a few of the cytomegalovirus-associated TCR beta chains recognize cytomegalovirus antigens. The classifier was reported to diagnose cytomegalovirus status with high specificity and sensitivity in both the original and validation cohorts.

Comment on this clone: Its antigen remains undetermined. No quality values exist for individual bases; no much larger clone is one base distant.

CDR3 length: 13 amino acids, cysteine to phenylalanine. This entry keeps only the CDR3 DNA: 39 bases, framed from base 1. The germline V gene encodes CDR1 MNHEY and CDR2 SMNVEV (reference sequence). V and J lose 2 bases and 8 bases, and a span of 12 bases separates them. Receptors were amplified or captured by the immunoSEQ multiplex PCR assay. Turning to the authors' computational methods: A statistical classification framework was built to diagnose cytomegalovirus status from the catalog of TCR beta chain sequences. TCRdb retrieved this table from immuneACCESS and kept in-frame rearrangements only. Not all clones are present; in checked studies, unresolved V genes account for under half, and no reason is known for the remainder. V and J calls plus clone size are reproduced from that table; the DNA served to infer D and trimming. The sample table lists approximately 70,000 clones, about 94% of them with a count of one. 2.5% to 3.5% of the sample is held by the ten biggest clonotypes.

The donors were included in the validation cohort of 100 to 150 subjects, a group kept apart from the roughly 690-subject first cohort. This receptor was taken from a woman between 18 and 30 years old in good health and CMV-seropositive. The specimen was PBMCs. The rearrangement joined TRBV27 to TRBJ1-2; the D gene is unclear. The nucleotide sequence reads TGTGCCAGCAGTTTAGTACGCAGCGGGGGCTACACCTTC. Its protein is CASSLVRSGGYTF.